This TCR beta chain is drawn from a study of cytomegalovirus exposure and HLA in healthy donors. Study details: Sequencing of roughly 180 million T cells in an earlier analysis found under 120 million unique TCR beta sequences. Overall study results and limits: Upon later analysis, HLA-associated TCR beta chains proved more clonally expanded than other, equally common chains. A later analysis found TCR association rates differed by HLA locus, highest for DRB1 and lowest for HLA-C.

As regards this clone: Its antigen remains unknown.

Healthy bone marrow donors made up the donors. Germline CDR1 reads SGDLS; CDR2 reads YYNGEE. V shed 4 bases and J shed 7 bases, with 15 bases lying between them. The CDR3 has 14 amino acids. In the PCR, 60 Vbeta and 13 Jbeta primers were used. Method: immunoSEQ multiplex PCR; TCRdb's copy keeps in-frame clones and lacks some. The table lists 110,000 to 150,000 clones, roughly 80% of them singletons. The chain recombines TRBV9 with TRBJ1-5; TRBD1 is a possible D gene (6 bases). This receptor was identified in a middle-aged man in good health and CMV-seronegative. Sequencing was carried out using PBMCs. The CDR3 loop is CASSTNTGNQPQHF. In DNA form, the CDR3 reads TGTGCCAGCAGCACCAATACAGGGAACCAGCCCCAGCATTTT.